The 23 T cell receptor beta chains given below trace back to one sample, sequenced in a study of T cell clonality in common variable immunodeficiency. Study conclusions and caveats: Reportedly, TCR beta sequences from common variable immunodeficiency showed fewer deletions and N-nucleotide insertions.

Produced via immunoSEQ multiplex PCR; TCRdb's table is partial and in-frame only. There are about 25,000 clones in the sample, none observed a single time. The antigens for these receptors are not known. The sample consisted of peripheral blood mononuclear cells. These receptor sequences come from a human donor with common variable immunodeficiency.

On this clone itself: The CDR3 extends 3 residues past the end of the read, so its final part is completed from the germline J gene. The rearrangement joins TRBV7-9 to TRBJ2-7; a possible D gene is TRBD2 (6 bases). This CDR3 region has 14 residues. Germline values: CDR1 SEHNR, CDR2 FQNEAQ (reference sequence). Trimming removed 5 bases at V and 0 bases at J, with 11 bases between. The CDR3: CASSQAGLSYEQYF. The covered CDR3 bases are TGTGCCAGCAGCCAGGCGGGACTCTCCTACGAG.

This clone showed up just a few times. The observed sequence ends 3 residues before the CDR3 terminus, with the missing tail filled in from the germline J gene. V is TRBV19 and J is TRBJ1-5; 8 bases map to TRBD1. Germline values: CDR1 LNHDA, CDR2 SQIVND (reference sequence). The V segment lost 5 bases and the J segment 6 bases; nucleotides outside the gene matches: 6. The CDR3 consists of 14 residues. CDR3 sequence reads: CASSSTGGFQPQHF. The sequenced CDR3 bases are TGTGCCAGTAGTTCAACAGGGGGTTTTCAGCCC. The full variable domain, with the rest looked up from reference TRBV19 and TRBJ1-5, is DGGITQSPKYLFRKEGQNVTLSCEQNLNHDAMYWYRQDPGQGLRLIYYSQIVNDFQKGDIAEGYSVSREKKESFPLTVTSAQKNPTAFYLCASSSTGGFQPQHFGDGTRLSIL.

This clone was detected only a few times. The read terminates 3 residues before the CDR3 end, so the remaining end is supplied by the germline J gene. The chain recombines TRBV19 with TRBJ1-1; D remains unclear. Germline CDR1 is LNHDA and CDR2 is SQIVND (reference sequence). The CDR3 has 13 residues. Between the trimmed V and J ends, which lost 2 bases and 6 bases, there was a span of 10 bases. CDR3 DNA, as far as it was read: TGTGCCAGTAGTATAAACGGAGGGTCTGAA. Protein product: CASSINGGSE. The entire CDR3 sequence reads CASSINGGSEAFF. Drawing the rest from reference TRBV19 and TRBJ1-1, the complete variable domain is DGGITQSPKYLFRKEGQNVTLSCEQNLNHDAMYWYRQDPGQGLRLIYYSQIVNDFQKGDIAEGYSVSREKKESFPLTVTSAQKNPTAFYLCASSINGGSEAFFGQGTRLTVV.

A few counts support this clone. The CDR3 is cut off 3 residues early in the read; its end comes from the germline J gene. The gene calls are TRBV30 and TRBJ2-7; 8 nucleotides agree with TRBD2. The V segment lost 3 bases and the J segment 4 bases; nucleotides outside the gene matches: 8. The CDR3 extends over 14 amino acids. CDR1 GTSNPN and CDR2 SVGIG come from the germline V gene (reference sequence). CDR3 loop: CAWRLFGGGYEQYF. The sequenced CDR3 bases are TGTGCCTGGAGGTTGTTCGGGGGGGGGTACGAG. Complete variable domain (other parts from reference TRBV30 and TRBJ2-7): SQTIHQWPATLVQPVGSPLSLECTVEGTSNPNLYWYRQAAGRGLQLLFYSVGIGQISSEVPQNLSASRPQDRQFILSSKKLLLSDSGFYLCAWRLFGGGYEQYFGPGTRLTVT.

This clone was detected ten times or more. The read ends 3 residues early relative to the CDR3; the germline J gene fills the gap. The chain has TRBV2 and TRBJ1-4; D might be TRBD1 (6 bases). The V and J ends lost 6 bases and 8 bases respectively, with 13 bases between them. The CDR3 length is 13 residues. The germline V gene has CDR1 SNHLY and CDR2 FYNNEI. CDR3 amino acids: CASRGGPDEKLFF. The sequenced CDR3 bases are TGTGCCAGCAGAGGGGGACCAGACGAAAAA.

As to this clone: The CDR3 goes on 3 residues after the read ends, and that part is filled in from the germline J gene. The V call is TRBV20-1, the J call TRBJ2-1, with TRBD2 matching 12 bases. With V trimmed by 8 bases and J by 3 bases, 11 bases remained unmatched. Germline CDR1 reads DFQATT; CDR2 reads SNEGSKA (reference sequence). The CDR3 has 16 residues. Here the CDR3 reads CSYPTSGRSNYNEQFF. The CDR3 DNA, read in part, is TGCAGTTACCCGACTAGCGGGAGATCTAACTACAATGAG.

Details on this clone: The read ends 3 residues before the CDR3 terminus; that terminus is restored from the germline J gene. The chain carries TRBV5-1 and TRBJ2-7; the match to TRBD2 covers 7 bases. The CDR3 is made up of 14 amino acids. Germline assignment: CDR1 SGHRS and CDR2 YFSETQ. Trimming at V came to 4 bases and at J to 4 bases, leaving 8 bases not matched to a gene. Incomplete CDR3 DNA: TGCGCCAGCAGCCCTAGCGGAGACCTTTACGAG. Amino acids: CASSPSGDLYE. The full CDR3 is CASSPSGDLYEQYF.

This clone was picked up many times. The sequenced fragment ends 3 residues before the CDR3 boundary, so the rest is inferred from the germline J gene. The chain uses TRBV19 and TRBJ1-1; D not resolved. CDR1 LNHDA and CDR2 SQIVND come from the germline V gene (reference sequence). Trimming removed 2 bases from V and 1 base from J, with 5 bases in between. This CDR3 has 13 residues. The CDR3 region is CASSIQRNTEAFF. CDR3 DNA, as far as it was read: TGTGCCAGTAGTATACAGCGGAACACTGAA.

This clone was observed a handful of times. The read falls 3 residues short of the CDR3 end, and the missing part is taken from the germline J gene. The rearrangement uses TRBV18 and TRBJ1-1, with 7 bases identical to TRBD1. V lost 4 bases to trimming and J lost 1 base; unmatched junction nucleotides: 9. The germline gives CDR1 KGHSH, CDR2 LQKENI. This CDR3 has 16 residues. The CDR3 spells CASSRERGLGNTEAFF. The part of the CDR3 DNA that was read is TGTGCCAGCTCACGGGAAAGGGGGCTTGGGAACACTGAA.

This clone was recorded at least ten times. The CDR3 bases that were read are TGCGCCAGCAGCCCCGGGGGTGGC. It yields the protein CASSPGGG. In full, the CDR3 reads CASSPGGGYTF. The chain carries TRBV5-1 and TRBJ1-2, with D possibly matching TRBD1 (5 bases). The read ends 3 residues early relative to the CDR3; the germline J gene fills the gap. The ends were cut back, 4 bases at V and 7 bases at J, with 8 bases in the middle. The CDR3 is 11 residues long. Germline V gives CDR1 SGHRS, CDR2 YFSETQ.

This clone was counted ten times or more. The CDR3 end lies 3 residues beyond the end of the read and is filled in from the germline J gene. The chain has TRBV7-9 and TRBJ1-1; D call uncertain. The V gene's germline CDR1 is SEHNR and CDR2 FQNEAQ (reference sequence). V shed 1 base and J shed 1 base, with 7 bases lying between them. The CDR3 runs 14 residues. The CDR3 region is CASSLGISNTEAFF. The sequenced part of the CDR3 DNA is TGTGCCAGCAGCTTAGGTATCTCGAACACTGAA.

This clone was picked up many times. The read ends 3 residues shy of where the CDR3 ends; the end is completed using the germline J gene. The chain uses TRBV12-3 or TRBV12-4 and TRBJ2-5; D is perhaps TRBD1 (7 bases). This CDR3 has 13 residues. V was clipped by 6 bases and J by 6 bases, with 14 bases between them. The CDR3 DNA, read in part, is TGTGCCAGCAGCAACAGGGGCGGGAAGACC. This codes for CASSNRGGKT. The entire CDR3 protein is CASSNRGGKTQYF.

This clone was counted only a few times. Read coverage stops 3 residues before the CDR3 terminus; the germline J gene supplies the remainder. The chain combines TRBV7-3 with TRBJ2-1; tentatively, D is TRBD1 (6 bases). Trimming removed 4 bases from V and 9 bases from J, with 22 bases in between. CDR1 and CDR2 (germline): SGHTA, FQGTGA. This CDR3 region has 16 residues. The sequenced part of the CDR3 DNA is TGTGCCAGCAGCTCACAGGGCCGCCACCAAGGCGGTGAG. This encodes CASSSQGRHQGGE. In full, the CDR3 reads CASSSQGRHQGGEQFF.

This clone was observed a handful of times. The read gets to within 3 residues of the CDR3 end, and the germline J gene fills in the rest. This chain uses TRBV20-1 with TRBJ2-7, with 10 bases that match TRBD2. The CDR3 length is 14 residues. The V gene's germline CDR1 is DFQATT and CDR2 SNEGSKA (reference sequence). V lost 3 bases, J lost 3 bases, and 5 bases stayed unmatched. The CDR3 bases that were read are TGCAGTGCTAGCGCTCTAGCGGGAGACTACGAG. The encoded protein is CSASALAGDYE. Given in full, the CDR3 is CSASALAGDYEQYF.

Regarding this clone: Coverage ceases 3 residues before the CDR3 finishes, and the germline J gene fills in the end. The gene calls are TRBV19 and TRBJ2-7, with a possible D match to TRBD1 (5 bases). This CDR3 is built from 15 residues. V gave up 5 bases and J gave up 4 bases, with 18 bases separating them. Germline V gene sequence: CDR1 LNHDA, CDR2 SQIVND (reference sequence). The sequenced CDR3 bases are TGTGCCAGTAGTCTCCGGTCTGGGGCATCTTACGAG. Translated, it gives CASSLRSGASYE. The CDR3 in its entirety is CASSLRSGASYEQYF. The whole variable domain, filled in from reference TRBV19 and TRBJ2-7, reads DGGITQSPKYLFRKEGQNVTLSCEQNLNHDAMYWYRQDPGQGLRLIYYSQIVNDFQKGDIAEGYSVSREKKESFPLTVTSAQKNPTAFYLCASSLRSGASYEQYFGPGTRLTVT.

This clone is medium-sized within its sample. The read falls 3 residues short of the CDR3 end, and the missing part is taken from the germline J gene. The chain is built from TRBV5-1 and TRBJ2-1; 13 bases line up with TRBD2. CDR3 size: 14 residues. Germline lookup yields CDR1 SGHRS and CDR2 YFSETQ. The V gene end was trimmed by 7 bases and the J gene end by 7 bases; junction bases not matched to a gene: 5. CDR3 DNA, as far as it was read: TGCGCCAGCTATCGGACTAGCGGGAGAAATGAG. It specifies CASYRTSGRNE. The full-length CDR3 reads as CASYRTSGRNEQFF.

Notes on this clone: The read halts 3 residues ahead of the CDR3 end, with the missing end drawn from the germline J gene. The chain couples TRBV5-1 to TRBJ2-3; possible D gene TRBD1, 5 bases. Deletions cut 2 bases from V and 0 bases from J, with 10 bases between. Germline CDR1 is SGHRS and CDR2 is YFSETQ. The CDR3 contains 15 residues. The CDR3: CASSFRDSSTDTQYF. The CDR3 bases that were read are TGCGCCAGCAGCTTCCGCGACAGTAGCACAGATACG.

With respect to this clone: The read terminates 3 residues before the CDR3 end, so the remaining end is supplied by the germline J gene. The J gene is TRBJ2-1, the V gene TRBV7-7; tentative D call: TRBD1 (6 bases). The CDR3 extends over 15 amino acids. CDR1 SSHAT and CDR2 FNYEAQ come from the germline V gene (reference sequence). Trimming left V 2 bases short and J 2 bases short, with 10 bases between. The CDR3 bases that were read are TGTGCCAGCAGCTTAAGGGGGAGCCCCTACAATGAG. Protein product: CASSLRGSPYNE. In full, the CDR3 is CASSLRGSPYNEQFF.

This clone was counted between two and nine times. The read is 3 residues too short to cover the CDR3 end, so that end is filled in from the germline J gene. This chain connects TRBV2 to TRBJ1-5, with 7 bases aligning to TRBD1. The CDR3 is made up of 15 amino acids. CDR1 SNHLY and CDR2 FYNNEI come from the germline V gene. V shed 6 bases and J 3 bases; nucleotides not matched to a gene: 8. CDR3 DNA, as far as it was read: TGTGCCAGCAGGTCAACGACAGGGCCCAATCAGCCC. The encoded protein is CASRSTTGPNQP. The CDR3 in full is CASRSTTGPNQPQHF.

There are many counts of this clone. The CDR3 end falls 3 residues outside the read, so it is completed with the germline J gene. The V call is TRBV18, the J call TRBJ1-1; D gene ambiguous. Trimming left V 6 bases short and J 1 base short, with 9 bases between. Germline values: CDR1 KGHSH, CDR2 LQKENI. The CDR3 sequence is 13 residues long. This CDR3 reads CASSRSGNTEAFF. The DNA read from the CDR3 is TGTGCCAGCTCTCGGTCGGGGAACACTGAA.

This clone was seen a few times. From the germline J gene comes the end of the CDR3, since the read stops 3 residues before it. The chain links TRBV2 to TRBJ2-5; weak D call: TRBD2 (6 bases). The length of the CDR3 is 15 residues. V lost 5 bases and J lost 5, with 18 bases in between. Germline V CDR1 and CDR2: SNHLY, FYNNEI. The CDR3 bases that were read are TGTGCCAGCAGTCCACTAGCCGGAGGAGGGGAGACC. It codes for CASSPLAGGGET. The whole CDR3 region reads CASSPLAGGGETQYF.

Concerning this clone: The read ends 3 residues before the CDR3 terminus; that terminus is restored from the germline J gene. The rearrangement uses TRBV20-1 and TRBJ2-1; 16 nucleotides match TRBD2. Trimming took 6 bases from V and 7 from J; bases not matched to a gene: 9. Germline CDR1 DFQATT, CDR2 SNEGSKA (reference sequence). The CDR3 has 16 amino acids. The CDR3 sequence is CSAQMGLAGGGNEQFF. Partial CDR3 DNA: TGCAGTGCCCAGATGGGACTAGCGGGAGGGGGAAATGAG.

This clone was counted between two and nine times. The CDR3: CASRKTLAGGVDTQYF. The part of the CDR3 DNA that was read is TGTGCCAGTAGGAAAACTCTAGCGGGAGGCGTAGATACG. V gene TRBV19 combines with J gene TRBJ2-3, with 11 bases matching TRBD2. From the germline J gene comes the end of the CDR3, since the read stops 3 residues before it. The CDR3 has 16 residues. The germline gives CDR1 LNHDA, CDR2 SQIVND (reference sequence). J gave up 5 bases and V 6 bases, and 10 bases lay outside the gene matches.